These 21 T cell receptor beta chains originate from one sample sequenced in a study. TCRdb redid the calling of the RT-PCR reads with MiXCR, one entry per CDR3 protein. The sample shows fewer than 800,000 distinct CDR3 sequences, 14% of them seen only once. The specimen sequenced was memory CD4+ T cells from blood. The source of these receptors is a female donor in good health, serving as a healthy control.

V gene TRBV20-1 combines with J gene TRBJ2-5; perhaps TRBD2 as D (6 bases). Trimming pared 0 bases from V and 4 bases from J, leaving 9 bases between. Germline CDR1 and CDR2: DFQATT and SNEGSKA (reference sequence). This CDR3 spans 13 amino acids. CDR3 region: CSARDRRGETQYF. The CDR3 DNA follows: TGCAGTGCTAGAGATCGGAGGGGAGAGACCCAGTACTTC.

This clonotype was found many times. The chain carries TRBV12-3 or TRBV12-4 and TRBJ2-2; 9 bases match TRBD1. The CDR3 runs to 15 residues. With 5 bases clipped from V and 5 bases from J, the junction kept 6 bases outside the gene matches. As DNA, the CDR3 is TGTGCCAGCAGTCCGGGGACAGGGAGAACCGGGGAGCTGTTTTTT. It encodes CASSPGTGRTGELFF.

This clonotype was observed a few times. This chain connects TRBV7-2 to TRBJ1-5; D ambiguous. CDR1 SGHTA and CDR2 FQGNSA come from the germline V gene. The CDR3 has 13 residues. V shed 3 bases and J shed 5 bases, with 8 bases lying between them. The CDR3 sequence: CASSFKGHQPQHF. In DNA, the CDR3 is TGTGCCAGCAGCTTTAAAGGTCATCAGCCCCAGCATTTT.

This chain links TRBV7-9 with TRBJ1-6; weak D call: TRBD1 (5 bases). The CDR3 length is 14 residues. Germline CDR1 and CDR2: SEHNR and FQNEAQ (reference sequence). Trimming took 5 bases from V and 2 from J, leaving 7 bases between them. CDR3 protein: CASSRGAYNSPLHF. The CDR3 nucleotides are TGTGCCAGCAGCAGGGGAGCCTATAATTCACCCCTCCACTTT.

This clonotype was recorded many times. The V gene is TRBV9, the J gene TRBJ1-6, with D possibly being TRBD1 (6 bases). The CDR3 is made up of 15 amino acids. V was clipped by 0 bases and J by 10 bases, with 14 bases between them. Looked up from germline, CDR1 is SGDLS and CDR2 is YYNGEE. CDR3 in DNA: TGTGCCAGCAGCGTAGCCGCCAGCACAGGGTCACCCCTCCACTTT. Translating it yields CASSVAASTGSPLHF.

The chain employs TRBV6-1 and TRBJ2-2; 8 bases agree with TRBD2. In germline, CDR1 is MNHNS, CDR2 SASEGT. This CDR3 has 15 amino acids. J lost 2 bases, V lost 10 bases, and 9 bases had no gene match. The CDR3 loop reads CATWSGGANTGELFF. In DNA, the CDR3 is TGTGCCACCTGGTCCGGGGGGGCTAACACCGGGGAGCTGTTTTTT.

There are a few counts of this clonotype. The chain uses TRBV15 and TRBJ2-2; unclear D gene. This CDR3 has 15 residues. Germline CDR1 and CDR2: LNHNV and YYDKDF (reference sequence). V was trimmed by 0 bases and J by 7 bases, leaving 12 bases between them. CDR3 amino acids: CATSREAVGIGELFF. The CDR3 nucleotides read TGTGCCACCAGCAGAGAGGCAGTTGGGATCGGGGAGCTGTTTTTT.

The chain is built from TRBV24-1 and TRBJ1-2; D ambiguous. The CDR3 has 13 residues. V dropped 7 bases and J dropped 5 bases, with 13 bases sitting between them. Germline assignment: CDR1 KGHDR and CDR2 SFDVKD. In DNA, the CDR3 is TGTGCCACCAGAGGAACCAACGCGTATGGCTACACCTTC. It yields the protein CATRGTNAYGYTF.

This clonotype was counted many times. The gene calls are TRBV5-1 and TRBJ2-1; TRBD1 matches at 11 bases. J was trimmed by 8 bases and V by 4 bases; bases with no gene match: 8. This CDR3 has 15 residues. Germline V CDR1 and CDR2: SGHRS, YFSETQ. CDR3 protein: CASSKGQGGRDEQFF. CDR3 coding DNA: TGCGCCAGCAGCAAGGGACAGGGGGGTCGCGATGAGCAGTTCTTC.

This chain connects TRBV24-1 to TRBJ2-1, with 7 bases fitting TRBD2. The CDR3 extends over 16 amino acids. From germline, CDR1 is KGHDR and CDR2 SFDVKD. V lost 5 bases to trimming and J lost 0 bases; unmatched junction nucleotides: 6. The CDR3: CATSGGLADSYNEQFF. The DNA of the CDR3 is TGTGCCACCAGTGGGGGCCTAGCGGACTCCTACAATGAGCAGTTCTTC.

The V and J genes are TRBV7-2 and TRBJ2-7; 9 nucleotides line up with TRBD2. Losses at the gene ends were 2 bases for V and 4 bases for J; bases not matched to a gene: 12. The CDR3 covers 17 residues. Germline V lookup: CDR1 SGHTA, CDR2 FQGNSA. The CDR3 sequence: CASSLLPSGNQGYEQYF. The CDR3 bases are TGTGCCAGCAGCTTATTGCCTAGCGGGAACCAGGGATACGAGCAGTACTTC.

This sequence joins TRBV6-2 or TRBV6-3 and TRBJ2-7; D may be TRBD2 (5 bases). Trimming left V 0 bases short and J 3 bases short, with 27 bases between. The CDR3 contains 20 residues. Looked up from germline, CDR1 is MNHEY and CDR2 is SVGEGT. The DNA of the CDR3 is TGTGCCAGCAGTTACTCGATTCCCGGCCTAGCCACACGAAAATACTACGAGCAGTACTTC. Protein: CASSYSIPGLATRKYYEQYF.

This clonotype was seen a handful of times. CDR3 protein: CAISDGTGRPYGYTF. The CDR3, as DNA: TGTGCCATCAGTGACGGGACAGGAAGACCCTATGGCTACACCTTC. V gene TRBV10-3 combines with J gene TRBJ1-2; 8 nucleotides align to TRBD1. Germline CDR1 is ENHRY and CDR2 is SYGVKD. The J segment lost 4 bases and the V segment lost 3 bases, leaving 7 bases of the junction unmatched. The CDR3 extends over 15 amino acids.

The chain combines TRBV12-3 or TRBV12-4 with TRBJ1-1, with D perhaps matching TRBD1 (6 bases). The CDR3 totals 14 residues. V lost 7 bases, J lost 0 bases, and 12 bases lay in between. In nucleotides, the CDR3 is TGTGCCAGCATACCTACAGGGATGAACACTGAAGCTTTCTTT. Protein sequence: CASIPTGMNTEAFF.

This clonotype came up once. The chain links TRBV7-9 to TRBJ1-1; D might be TRBD1 (6 bases). Germline V gene lookup returns CDR1 SEHNR and CDR2 FQNEAQ (reference sequence). The CDR3 has 13 residues. V was shortened by 4 bases and J by 7 bases, with 13 bases between the two germline ends. CDR3 DNA: TGTGCCAGCAGCTACTCAGGGGTCGATGAAGCTTTCTTT. Protein: CASSYSGVDEAFF.

The gene calls are TRBV27 and TRBJ1-2, with D perhaps matching TRBD1 (5 bases). V was trimmed by 2 bases and J by 2 bases, leaving 9 bases between them. The CDR3 sequence is 14 residues long. Germline values: CDR1 MNHEY, CDR2 SMNVEV (reference sequence). CDR3 residues: CASSLRDGNYGYTF. The CDR3 nucleotides read TGTGCCAGCAGTTTAAGGGACGGCAACTATGGCTACACCTTC.

This clonotype was recorded at least ten times. The V gene is TRBV7-9, the J gene TRBJ2-7; the D is unclear. Germline V gene sequence: CDR1 SEHNR, CDR2 FQNEAQ (reference sequence). The CDR3 consists of 13 residues. V lost 5 bases to trimming and J lost 2 bases, with 10 bases between them. CDR3 nucleotide sequence: TGTGCCAGCAGCCCCCCCGGTCCCTACGAGCAGTACTTC. Translating gives CASSPPGPYEQYF.

The V call is TRBV28, the J call TRBJ2-7; D perhaps matches TRBD1 (5 bases). The V end lost 6 bases, the J end lost 2 bases, and 11 bases lay between the germline ends. From germline, CDR1 is MDHEN and CDR2 SYDVKM. The CDR3 loop spans 13 amino acids. CDR3 DNA: TGTGCCAGCAGCCTACGGACACCCTACGAGCAGTACTTC. As protein: CASSLRTPYEQYF.

In this sample, this clonotype turned up many times. This sequence joins TRBV6-1 and TRBJ1-5; D gene unclear. The CDR3 totals 16 residues. Germline CDR1 and CDR2: MNHNS and SASEGT. V lost 4 bases to trimming and J lost 0 bases, with 13 bases between them. The DNA of the CDR3 is TGTGCCAGCAGTGCCTCCATAGCGAATAGCAATCAGCCCCAGCATTTT. It codes for CASSASIANSNQPQHF.

The rearrangement uses TRBV5-1 and TRBJ2-3; 11 bases align to TRBD2. J was trimmed by 6 bases and V by 4 bases; bases with no gene match: 10. This CDR3 region has 16 residues. Germline V lookup: CDR1 SGHRS, CDR2 YFSETQ. The CDR3 coding sequence is TGCGCCAGCAGCACCGGGACTAGCGGAAACACGGATACGCAGTATTTT. Its protein is CASSTGTSGNTDTQYF. The full variable domain, rest sourced from reference TRBV5-1 and TRBJ2-3, is KAGVTQTPRYLIKTRGQQVTLSCSPISGHRSVSWYQQTPGQGLQFLFEYFSETQRNKGNFPGRFSGRQFSNSRSEMNVSTLELGDSALYLCASSTGTSGNTDTQYFGPGTRLTVL.

The sample holds many counts of this clonotype. V and J are TRBV20-1 and TRBJ2-5, with D perhaps TRBD2 (6 bases). Trimming stripped 4 bases from V and 7 bases from J, with 13 bases between. Germline CDR1 is DFQATT and CDR2 is SNEGSKA (reference sequence). The length of the CDR3 is 12 residues. For the CDR3, the DNA is TGCAGTGCTACGCGGGGCGTAGGGACCCAGTACTTC. Its translation is CSATRGVGTQYF.